A single sample gave rise to the 32 T cell receptor beta chains below, sequenced in a study of blood T cell repertoires in COVID-19. Sequencing was performed with immunoSEQ multiplex PCR; in TCRdb, only in-frame clones are kept and a portion is missing. The data contain around 100,000 clones, roughly 82% of them seen just once; the ten biggest clones take up more than 10%. Sample: peripheral blood. The receptors originated from a human donor in a cohort sampled during active COVID-19.

This clone was seen a single time. V and J are TRBV30 and TRBJ1-2, with 8 positions matching TRBD1. Germline V gene data show CDR1 as GTSNPN and CDR2 as SVGIG (reference sequence). The CDR3 has 14 amino acids. Trimming removed 4 bases from V and 4 bases from J; junction bases left unmatched: 8. This CDR3 is CAWTGQESVYGYTF. CDR3 sequence (DNA): TGTGCCTGGACGGGACAGGAGTCCGTCTATGGCTACACCTTC.

This chain uses TRBV7-9 with TRBJ2-3; 8 bases line up with TRBD2. The length of the CDR3 is 14 residues. From germline, CDR1 is SEHNR and CDR2 FQNEAQ (reference sequence). V was clipped by 3 bases and J by 6 bases; unmatched bases: 5. The CDR3 DNA is TGTGCCAGCAGCTTCGCTAGCGGGTTTGATACGCAGTATTTT. Translating gives CASSFASGFDTQYF. The full variable domain, with the rest looked up from reference TRBV7-9 and TRBJ2-3, is DTGVSQNPRHKITKRGQNVTFRCDPISEHNRLYWYRQTLGQGPEFLTYFQNEAQLEKSRLLSDRFSAERPKGSFSTLEIQRTEQGDSAMYLCASSFASGFDTQYFGPGTRLTVL.

The gene calls are TRBV19 and TRBJ1-2, with D hard to call. The CDR3 runs 16 residues. V gave up 1 base and J gave up 0 bases, with 12 bases separating them. In germline, CDR1 is LNHDA, CDR2 SQIVND (reference sequence). The CDR3 DNA follows: TGTGCCAGTAGTATAGCGGAGAGGCTAGCTAACTATGGCTACACCTTC. Protein product: CASSIAERLANYGYTF.

This clone was seen only a few times. The chain joins TRBV5-5 to TRBJ2-7, with 7 nucleotides matching TRBD1. Germline values: CDR1 SGHKS, CDR2 YYEKEE (reference sequence). This CDR3 is built from 16 residues. V shed 2 bases and J 0 bases; nucleotides not matched to a gene: 8. CDR3 loop: CASSFRTGQSSYEQYF. The CDR3 DNA is TGTGCCAGCAGCTTCCGGACAGGCCAGAGCTCCTACGAGCAGTACTTC. Using reference TRBV5-5 and TRBJ2-7 for the parts outside the CDR3, the full variable domain is DAGVTQSPTHLIKTRGQQVTLRCSPISGHKSVSWYQQVLGQGPQFIFQYYEKEERGRGNFPDRFSARQFPNYSSELNVNALLLGDSALYLCASSFRTGQSSYEQYFGPGTRLTVT.

This clone was seen only once. This chain uses TRBV12-3 or TRBV12-4 with TRBJ2-7; the D is unclear. The V end was cut by 4 bases, the J end by 7 bases, with 8 bases between. The CDR3 covers 11 residues. CDR3 DNA sequence: TGTGCCAGCAGTTCCAACTTTGAGCAGTACTTC. Protein sequence: CASSSNFEQYF.

Only one count was recorded for this clone. The V call is TRBV6-5, the J call TRBJ2-2, with D tentatively TRBD2 (6 bases). The germline V gene encodes CDR1 MNHEY and CDR2 SVGAGI. Trimming left V 0 bases short and J 3 bases short, with 8 bases between. CDR3 length: 15 residues. This CDR3 reads CASSYSWGDTGELFF. The DNA for the CDR3 is TGTGCCAGCAGTTACTCGTGGGGGGACACCGGGGAGCTGTTTTTT.

J is TRBJ2-5 and V is TRBV5-1; TRBD2 matches 10 bases. Germline CDR1 and CDR2: SGHRS and YFSETQ. This CDR3 comprises 16 residues. J lost 5 bases, V lost 3 bases, and 10 bases had no gene match. In DNA form, the CDR3 reads TGCGCCAGCAGCTCTAGCGGGGGAGTTGTGCGGGAGACCCAGTACTTC. It is translated as CASSSSGGVVRETQYF.

This CDR3 is CASRGPGQPSNEQFF. DNA for the CDR3: TGTGCCAGCAGGGGGCCGGGACAACCGAGCAATGAGCAGTTCTTC. This sequence joins TRBV6-5 and TRBJ2-1, with a weak D call TRBD1 (6 bases). Germline-derived CDR1 and CDR2 are MNHEY and SVGAGI. CDR3 length: 15 amino acids. V lost 6 bases and J 6 bases, leaving 18 bases between the germline ends.

V usage is TRBV28 and J usage is TRBJ2-1; TRBD2 matches at 10 bases. This CDR3 has 18 residues. Germline trimming cut 3 bases from V and 9 bases from J; bases unmatched to any gene: 17. CDR1 is MDHEN, CDR2 SYDVKM, per germline. The CDR3 coding sequence is TGTGCCAGCAGTTTTAGCGGGGGGCCGCACCAATATAATGCTGAGCAGTTCTTC. Translation: CASSFSGGPHQYNAEQFF.

The chain uses TRBV5-4 and TRBJ2-3; a possible D gene is TRBD1 (5 bases). CDR1 and CDR2 (germline): SGHNT, YYREEE (reference sequence). Trimming pared 0 bases from V and 4 bases from J, leaving 9 bases between. The CDR3 runs to 14 residues. This CDR3 is CASSLGGVPDTQYF. The DNA of the CDR3 is TGTGCCAGCAGCTTGGGGGGCGTCCCAGATACGCAGTATTTT.

The chain has TRBV18 and TRBJ1-1, with TRBD1 matching 8 bases. V was clipped by 2 bases and J by 0 bases; unmatched bases: 2. The length of the CDR3 is 15 residues. Per germline, CDR1 KGHSH and CDR2 LQKENI. CDR3 sequence reads: CASSPRQGMNTEAFF. The CDR3 nucleotides are TGTGCCAGCTCACCAAGACAGGGGATGAACACTGAAGCTTTCTTT.

The rearrangement uses TRBV3-1 (or the pseudogene TRBV3-2) and TRBJ1-4; D remains ambiguous. This CDR3 has 16 amino acids. The V gene lost 0 bases and the J gene lost 5 bases, with 13 bases spanning the gap. Germline V gene lookup returns CDR1 LGHDT and CDR2 YNNKEL (reference sequence). The CDR3 region has the DNA TGTGCCAGCAGCCAAGACAAGGCAGCGAGGAATGAAAAACTGTTTTTT. Protein product: CASSQDKAARNEKLFF.

The chain links TRBV19 to TRBJ1-6; D gene uncertain. This CDR3 spans 15 amino acids. The ends were cut back, 8 bases at V and 0 bases at J, with 11 bases in the middle. Germline V gives CDR1 LNHDA, CDR2 SQIVND (reference sequence). The CDR3 reads CASDTGSSYNSPLHF. The CDR3 coding sequence is TGTGCCAGTGACACGGGGAGCTCCTATAATTCACCCCTCCACTTT.

V is TRBV5-1 and J is TRBJ2-3; 13 positions match TRBD2. Germline V CDR1 and CDR2: SGHRS, YFSETQ. The CDR3 has 16 residues. J gave up 1 base and V 4 bases, and 3 bases lay outside the gene matches. The CDR3 loop is CASSTGTSGGTDTQYF. CDR3 in DNA: TGCGCCAGCAGCACGGGGACTAGCGGGGGCACAGATACGCAGTATTTT.

The chain has TRBV7-9 and TRBJ2-3, with 8 positions matching TRBD2. Trimming took 5 bases from V and 2 from J; bases not matched to a gene: 6. The CDR3 has 15 residues. Germline V gene data show CDR1 as SEHNR and CDR2 as FQNEAQ (reference sequence). In DNA form, the CDR3 reads TGTGCCAGCAGCACAAGCGGGGGCCTCACAGATACGCAGTATTTT. Translating it yields CASSTSGGLTDTQYF.

V is TRBV5-8 and J is TRBJ1-1; D uncertain. Trimming stripped 4 bases from V and 4 bases from J, with 17 bases between. The CDR3 length is 15 residues. Germline V gene data show CDR1 as SGHTS and CDR2 as YDEGEE. The CDR3 nucleotides read TGTGCCAGCAGCCTCAGACGCATAGCGAGCACTGAAGCTTTCTTT. Its protein is CASSLRRIASTEAFF.

The chain combines TRBV19 with TRBJ1-4, with D perhaps matching TRBD1 (5 bases). The ends were cut back, 2 bases at V and 10 bases at J, with 17 bases in the middle. The CDR3 runs 15 residues. Germline values: CDR1 LNHDA, CDR2 SQIVND (reference sequence). CDR3 bases: TGTGCCAGTAGTATAAGGGGATCTATGAAGGTAAAACTGTTTTTT. Translating it yields CASSIRGSMKVKLFF.

The chain is built from TRBV3-1 (or the pseudogene TRBV3-2) and TRBJ1-4, with TRBD1 matching 7 bases. Germline CDR1 and CDR2: LGHDT and YNNKEL (reference sequence). The CDR3 spans 14 residues. The J segment lost 5 bases and the V segment lost 4 bases, leaving 4 bases of the junction unmatched. CDR3 in amino acids: CASSPGTDNEKLFF. DNA for the CDR3: TGTGCCAGCAGCCCCGGGACAGACAATGAAAAACTGTTTTTT.

This chain uses TRBV5-6 with TRBJ2-3; 10 positions match TRBD2. V was clipped by 5 bases and J by 0 bases; unmatched bases: 6. The CDR3 consists of 16 residues. CDR1 is SGHDT and CDR2 is YYEEEE in the germline V gene. This CDR3 is CASSSPGLASTDTQYF. The DNA of the CDR3 is TGTGCCAGCAGTTCGCCGGGACTAGCGAGCACAGATACGCAGTATTTT.

The chain recombines TRBV2 with TRBJ1-4, with 7 bases lining up with TRBD1. CDR1 is SNHLY and CDR2 is FYNNEI in the germline V gene. V was clipped by 7 bases and J by 7 bases; unmatched bases: 6. The CDR3 runs 13 residues. CDR3 in amino acids: CASIGQETEKLFF. In nucleotides, the CDR3 is TGTGCCAGCATCGGACAGGAAACTGAAAAACTGTTTTTT. Using reference TRBV2 and TRBJ1-4 for the parts outside the CDR3, the full variable domain is EPEVTQTPSHQVTQMGQEVILRCVPISNHLYFYWYRQILGQKVEFLVSFYNNEISEKSEIFDDQFSVERPDGSNFTLKIRSTKLEDSAMYFCASIGQETEKLFFGSGTQLSVL.

This clone came up once. This rearrangement joins TRBV5-6 to TRBJ2-7; maybe TRBD1 (6 bases). Trimming cost V 4 bases and J 5 bases, with 10 bases left between them. Germline assignment: CDR1 SGHDT and CDR2 YYEEEE. CDR3 length: 12 residues. CDR3 sequence: CASSPQGHEQYF. The CDR3 DNA is TGTGCCAGCAGCCCGCAGGGGCACGAGCAGTACTTC.

The table lists this clone with a count of one. The J gene is TRBJ1-1, the V gene TRBV5-4; 7 bases are a match to TRBD1. Germline V gene lookup returns CDR1 SGHNT and CDR2 YYREEE (reference sequence). Trimming removed 5 bases from V and 7 bases from J; junction bases left unmatched: 8. The CDR3 extends over 13 amino acids. The CDR3 DNA reads TGTGCCAGCAGTTCTATGCAGGGGGGTGAAGCTTTCTTT. It translates to CASSSMQGGEAFF.

V and J are TRBV5-1 and TRBJ1-4; the match to TRBD1 covers 7 bases. The germline CDR1 and CDR2 sequences are SGHRS and YFSETQ. CDR3 length: 15 amino acids. Trimming cost V 4 bases and J 8 bases; bases outside gene matches: 11. CDR3 in amino acids: CASSPWGRGDEKLFF. The CDR3 region has the DNA TGCGCCAGCAGCCCATGGGGCAGGGGGGACGAAAAACTGTTTTTT. Full variable domain (rest looked up from reference TRBV5-1 and TRBJ1-4): KAGVTQTPRYLIKTRGQQVTLSCSPISGHRSVSWYQQTPGQGLQFLFEYFSETQRNKGNFPGRFSGRQFSNSRSEMNVSTLELGDSALYLCASSPWGRGDEKLFFGSGTQLSVL.

The chain uses TRBV5-1 and TRBJ1-1, with D hard to call. CDR3 length: 14 amino acids. The germline V gene encodes CDR1 SGHRS and CDR2 YFSETQ. V shed 0 bases and J shed 1 base, with 7 bases lying between them. The CDR3: CASSLGRWNTEAFF. In DNA, the CDR3 is TGCGCCAGCAGCTTGGGGCGGTGGAACACTGAAGCTTTCTTT. Using reference TRBV5-1 and TRBJ1-1 for the parts outside the CDR3, the full variable domain is KAGVTQTPRYLIKTRGQQVTLSCSPISGHRSVSWYQQTPGQGLQFLFEYFSETQRNKGNFPGRFSGRQFSNSRSEMNVSTLELGDSALYLCASSLGRWNTEAFFGQGTRLTVV.

The J gene is TRBJ1-2, the V gene TRBV6-4; D is unclear. The germline gives CDR1 MRHNA, CDR2 SNTAGT. V was cut by 3 bases and J by 5 bases, with 10 bases left in between. The CDR3 length is 13 residues. CDR3 DNA sequence: TGTGCCAGCAGTGAACACCCTCAGTATGGCTACACCTTC. Its protein is CASSEHPQYGYTF.

This chain connects TRBV18 to TRBJ1-1; D gene uncertain. Germline values: CDR1 KGHSH, CDR2 LQKENI. The V end was cut by 4 bases, the J end by 4 bases, with 16 bases between. The CDR3 has 15 residues. The CDR3 region is CASSREAMGSTEAFF. The CDR3 region has the DNA TGTGCCAGCTCACGGGAGGCAATGGGAAGCACTGAAGCTTTCTTT.

The J gene is TRBJ1-2, the V gene TRBV15, with D tentatively TRBD1 (6 bases). CDR3 length: 13 residues. Trimming removed 3 bases from V and 2 bases from J, with 7 bases in between. From germline, CDR1 is LNHNV and CDR2 YYDKDF (reference sequence). CDR3 DNA sequence: TGTGCCACCAGCAGGGACAGAAACTATGGCTACACCTTC. Its translation is CATSRDRNYGYTF.

CDR3 DNA sequence: TGTGCCAGCAGCTTAGCGAGCGGGGGGCCACACGGGGCCGGGGAGCTGTTTTTT. It yields the protein CASSLASGGPHGAGELFF. The gene calls are TRBV7-2 and TRBJ2-2; 9 bases align to TRBD2. The CDR3 is made up of 18 amino acids. Germline V gene data show CDR1 as SGHTA and CDR2 as FQGNSA. Trimming at V came to 0 bases and at J to 6 bases, leaving 11 bases not matched to a gene. Full variable domain (remainder filled in from reference TRBV7-2 and TRBJ2-2): GAGVSQSPSNKVTEKGKDVELRCDPISGHTALYWYRQSLGQGLEFLIYFQGNSAPDKSGLPSDRFSAERTGGSVSTLTIQRTQQEDSAVYLCASSLASGGPHGAGELFFGEGSRLTVL.

This chain uses TRBV2 with TRBJ2-1; 11 nucleotides agree with TRBD2. V lost 6 bases to trimming and J lost 4 bases; unmatched junction nucleotides: 2. Germline values: CDR1 SNHLY, CDR2 FYNNEI. The CDR3 contains 14 residues. CDR3 in amino acids: CASSRLAGYNEQFF. In DNA, the CDR3 is TGTGCCAGCAGCCGACTAGCGGGGTACAATGAGCAGTTCTTC.

J is TRBJ2-1 and V is TRBV6-5, with TRBD2 matching over 8 bases. The V gene's germline CDR1 is MNHEY and CDR2 SVGAGI. V dropped 6 bases and J dropped 8; count of bases not matched to a gene: 6. The CDR3 is made up of 13 amino acids. CDR3 bases: TGTGCCAGCAGGCTAGCGGGCGGGTATGAGCAGTTCTTC. It codes for CASRLAGGYEQFF.

The rearrangement links TRBV18 to TRBJ1-2; the D is unclear. Germline CDR1 KGHSH, CDR2 LQKENI. The germline V and J ends were trimmed by 6 bases and 10 bases, with 15 bases remaining between them. CDR3 length: 12 residues. CDR3 sequence (DNA): TGTGCCAGCTCCCTCCCCTTGGGCAACTACACCTTC. Translated: CASSLPLGNYTF.

This clone was found once. Here the CDR3 DNA reads TGTGCCAGCAGCACTACAGGGTCGGGCTACAATGAGCAGTTCTTC. Protein: CASSTTGSGYNEQFF. The rearrangement uses TRBV7-2 and TRBJ2-1; a weak D match, TRBD1 (6 bases). The V gene lost 5 bases and the J gene lost 3 bases, with 14 bases spanning the gap. The CDR3 has 15 residues. The germline V gene encodes CDR1 SGHTA and CDR2 FQGNSA.